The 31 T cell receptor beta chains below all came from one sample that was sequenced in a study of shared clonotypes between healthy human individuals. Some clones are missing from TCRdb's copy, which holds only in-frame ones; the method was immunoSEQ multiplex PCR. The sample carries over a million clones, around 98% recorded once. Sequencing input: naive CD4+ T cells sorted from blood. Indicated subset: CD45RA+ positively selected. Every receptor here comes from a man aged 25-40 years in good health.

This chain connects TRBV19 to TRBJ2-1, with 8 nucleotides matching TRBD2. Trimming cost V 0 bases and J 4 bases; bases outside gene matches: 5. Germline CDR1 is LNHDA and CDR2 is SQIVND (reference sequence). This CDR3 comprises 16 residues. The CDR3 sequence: CASSIEVAGPYNEQFF. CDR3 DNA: TGTGCCAGTAGTATAGAGGTAGCGGGACCATACAATGAGCAGTTCTTC.

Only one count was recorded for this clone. Here the CDR3 DNA reads TGCAGCGTGGACAGGATCGCGCAGTATTTT. It encodes CSVDRIAQYF. V is TRBV29-1 and J is TRBJ2-3, with 7 bases aligning to TRBD1. The trim removed 6 bases at V and 10 bases at J, leaving 4 bases unmatched. Germline assignment: CDR1 SQVTM and CDR2 ANQGSEA. There are 10 residues in the CDR3.

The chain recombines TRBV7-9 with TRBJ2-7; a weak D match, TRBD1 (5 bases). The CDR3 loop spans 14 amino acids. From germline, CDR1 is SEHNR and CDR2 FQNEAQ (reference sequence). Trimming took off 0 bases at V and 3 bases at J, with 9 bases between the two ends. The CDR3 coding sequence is TGTGCCAGCAGCTTAGCGCTAACAGGCTACGAGCAGTACTTC. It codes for CASSLALTGYEQYF.

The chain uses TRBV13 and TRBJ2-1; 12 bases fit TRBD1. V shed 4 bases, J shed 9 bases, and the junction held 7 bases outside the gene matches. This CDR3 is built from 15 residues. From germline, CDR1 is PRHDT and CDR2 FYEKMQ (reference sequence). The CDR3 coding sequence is TGTGCCAGCAGCTCCCCCGGGACAGGGGGCACTGAGCAGTTCTTC. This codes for CASSSPGTGGTEQFF.

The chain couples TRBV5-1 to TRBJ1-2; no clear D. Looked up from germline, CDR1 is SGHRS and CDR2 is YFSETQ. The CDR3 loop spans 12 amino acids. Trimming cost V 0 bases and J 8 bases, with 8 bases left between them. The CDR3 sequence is CASSLGREGYTF. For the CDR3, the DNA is TGCGCCAGCAGCTTGGGTCGTGAGGGCTACACCTTC. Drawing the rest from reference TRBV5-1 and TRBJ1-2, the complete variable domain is KAGVTQTPRYLIKTRGQQVTLSCSPISGHRSVSWYQQTPGQGLQFLFEYFSETQRNKGNFPGRFSGRQFSNSRSEMNVSTLELGDSALYLCASSLGREGYTFGSGTRLTVV.

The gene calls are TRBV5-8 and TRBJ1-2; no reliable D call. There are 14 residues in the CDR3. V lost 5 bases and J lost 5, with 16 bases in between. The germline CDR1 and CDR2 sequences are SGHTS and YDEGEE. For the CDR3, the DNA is TGTGCCAGCAGTCGTCCGGCCCTGGGGTATGGCTACACCTTC. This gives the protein CASSRPALGYGYTF.

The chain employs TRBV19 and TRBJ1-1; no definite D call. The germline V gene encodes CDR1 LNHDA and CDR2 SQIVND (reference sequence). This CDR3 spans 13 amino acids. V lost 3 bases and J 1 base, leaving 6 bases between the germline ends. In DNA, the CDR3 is TGTGCCAGTAGTATTTCCTCGAACACTGAAGCTTTCTTT. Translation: CASSISSNTEAFF.

CDR3 bases: TGTGCCAGCAGCACTGGGACAGGAATGCGAGCTTTCTTT. This gives the protein CASSTGTGMRAFF. The J gene is TRBJ1-1, the V gene TRBV27; TRBD1 matches 8 bases. Trimming at V came to 6 bases and at J to 10 bases, leaving 10 bases not matched to a gene. The CDR3 consists of 13 residues. Germline CDR1 MNHEY, CDR2 SMNVEV (reference sequence).

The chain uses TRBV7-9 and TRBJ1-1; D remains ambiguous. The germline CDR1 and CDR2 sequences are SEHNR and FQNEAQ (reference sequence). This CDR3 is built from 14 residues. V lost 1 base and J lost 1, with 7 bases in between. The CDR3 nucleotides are TGTGCCAGCAGCTTAGACAGCCGGAACACTGAAGCTTTCTTT. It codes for CASSLDSRNTEAFF.

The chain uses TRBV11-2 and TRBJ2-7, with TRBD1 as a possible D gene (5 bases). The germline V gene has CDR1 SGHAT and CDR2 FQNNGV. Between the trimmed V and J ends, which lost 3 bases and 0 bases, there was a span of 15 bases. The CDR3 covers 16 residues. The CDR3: CASSFFRAVSSYEQYF. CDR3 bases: TGTGCCAGCAGCTTCTTCAGGGCGGTTAGCTCCTACGAGCAGTACTTC.

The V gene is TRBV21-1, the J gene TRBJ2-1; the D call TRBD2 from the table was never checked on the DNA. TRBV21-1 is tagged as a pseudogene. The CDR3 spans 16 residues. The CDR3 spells CASSASLGLAGNEQFF. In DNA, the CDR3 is TGTGCCAGCAGCGCCTCCCTTGGACTAGCGGGCAATGAGCAGTTCTTC.

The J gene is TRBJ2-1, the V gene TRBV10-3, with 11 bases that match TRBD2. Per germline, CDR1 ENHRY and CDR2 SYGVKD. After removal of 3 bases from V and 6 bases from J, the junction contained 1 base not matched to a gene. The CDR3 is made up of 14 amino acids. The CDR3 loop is CAISELAGVNEQFF. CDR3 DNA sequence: TGTGCCATCAGTGAACTAGCGGGAGTCAATGAGCAGTTCTTC.

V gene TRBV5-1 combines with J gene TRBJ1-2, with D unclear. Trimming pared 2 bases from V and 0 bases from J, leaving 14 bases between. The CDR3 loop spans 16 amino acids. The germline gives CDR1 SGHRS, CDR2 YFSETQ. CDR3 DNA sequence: TGCGCCAGCAGCTTAAATGTCGCACGAGCTAACTATGGCTACACCTTC. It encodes CASSLNVARANYGYTF. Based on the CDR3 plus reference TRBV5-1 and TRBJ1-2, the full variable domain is KAGVTQTPRYLIKTRGQQVTLSCSPISGHRSVSWYQQTPGQGLQFLFEYFSETQRNKGNFPGRFSGRQFSNSRSEMNVSTLELGDSALYLCASSLNVARANYGYTFGSGTRLTVV.

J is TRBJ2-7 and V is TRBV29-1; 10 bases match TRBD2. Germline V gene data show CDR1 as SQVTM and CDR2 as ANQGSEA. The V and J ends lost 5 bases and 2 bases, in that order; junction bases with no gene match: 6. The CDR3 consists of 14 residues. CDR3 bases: TGCAGCGTTCTCGTACTAGCGGGGACCTACGAGCAGTACTTC. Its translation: CSVLVLAGTYEQYF.

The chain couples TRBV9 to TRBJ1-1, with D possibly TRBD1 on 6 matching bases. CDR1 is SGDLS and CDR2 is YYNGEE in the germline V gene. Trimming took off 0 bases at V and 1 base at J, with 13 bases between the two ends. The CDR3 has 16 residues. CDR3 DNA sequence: TGTGCCAGCAGCGTAGCTACGGGACACCCGAACACTGAAGCTTTCTTT. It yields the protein CASSVATGHPNTEAFF.

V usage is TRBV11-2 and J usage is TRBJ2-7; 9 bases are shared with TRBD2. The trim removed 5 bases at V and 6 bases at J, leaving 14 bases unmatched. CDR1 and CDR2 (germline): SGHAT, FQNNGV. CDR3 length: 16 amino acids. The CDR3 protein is CASSKSSGTVLSEQYF. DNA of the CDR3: TGTGCCAGCAGCAAATCTAGCGGGACCGTCCTAAGCGAGCAGTACTTC. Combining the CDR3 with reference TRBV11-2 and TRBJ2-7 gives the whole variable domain EAGVAQSPRYKIIEKRQSVAFWCNPISGHATLYWYQQILGQGPKLLIQFQNNGVVDDSQLPKDRFSAERLKGVDSTLKIQPAKLEDSAVYLCASSKSSGTVLSEQYFGPGTRLTVT.

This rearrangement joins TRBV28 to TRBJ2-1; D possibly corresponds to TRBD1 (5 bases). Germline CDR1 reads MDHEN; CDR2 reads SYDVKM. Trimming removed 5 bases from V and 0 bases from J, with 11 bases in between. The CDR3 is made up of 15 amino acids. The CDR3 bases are TGTGCCAGCAGTCGACGACAGAGCTCCTACAATGAGCAGTTCTTC. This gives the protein CASSRRQSSYNEQFF.

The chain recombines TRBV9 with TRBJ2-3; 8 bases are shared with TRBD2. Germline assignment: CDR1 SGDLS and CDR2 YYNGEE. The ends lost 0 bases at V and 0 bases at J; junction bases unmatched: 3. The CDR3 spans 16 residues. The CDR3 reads CASSVVSGASTDTQYF. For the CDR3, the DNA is TGTGCCAGCAGCGTAGTTAGCGGGGCTAGCACAGATACGCAGTATTTT.

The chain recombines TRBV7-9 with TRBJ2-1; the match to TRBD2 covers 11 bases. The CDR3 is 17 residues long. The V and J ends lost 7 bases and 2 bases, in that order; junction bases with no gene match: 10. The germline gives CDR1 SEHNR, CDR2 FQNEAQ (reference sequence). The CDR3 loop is CASTVGALAGAYNEQFF. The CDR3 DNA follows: TGTGCCAGCACCGTAGGGGCACTAGCGGGAGCCTACAATGAGCAGTTCTTC.

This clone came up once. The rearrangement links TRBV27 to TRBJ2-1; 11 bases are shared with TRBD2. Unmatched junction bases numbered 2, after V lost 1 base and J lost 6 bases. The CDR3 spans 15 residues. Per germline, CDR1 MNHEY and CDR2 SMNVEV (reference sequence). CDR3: CASSLLGLAANEQFF. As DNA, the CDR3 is TGTGCCAGCAGTTTATTGGGACTAGCGGCCAATGAGCAGTTCTTC.

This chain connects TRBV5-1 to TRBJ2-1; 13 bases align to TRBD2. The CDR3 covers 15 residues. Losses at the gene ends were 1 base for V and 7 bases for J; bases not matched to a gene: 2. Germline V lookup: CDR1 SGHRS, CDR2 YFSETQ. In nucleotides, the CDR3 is TGCGCCAGCAGCTTGCGGACTAGCGGGAGTAATGAGCAGTTCTTC. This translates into CASSLRTSGSNEQFF.

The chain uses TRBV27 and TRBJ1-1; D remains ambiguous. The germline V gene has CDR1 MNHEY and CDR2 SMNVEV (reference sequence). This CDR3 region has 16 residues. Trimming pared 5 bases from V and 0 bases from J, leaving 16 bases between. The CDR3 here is CASSKGTLDLNTEAFF. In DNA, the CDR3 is TGTGCCAGCAGTAAAGGTACCCTGGACCTGAACACTGAAGCTTTCTTT.

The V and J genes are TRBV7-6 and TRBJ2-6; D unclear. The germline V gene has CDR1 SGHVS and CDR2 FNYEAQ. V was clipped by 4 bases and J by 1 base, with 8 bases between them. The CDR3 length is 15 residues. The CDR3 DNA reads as TGTGCCAGCAGCTCCTTGGTTTCTGGGGCCAACGTCCTGACTTTC. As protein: CASSSLVSGANVLTF.

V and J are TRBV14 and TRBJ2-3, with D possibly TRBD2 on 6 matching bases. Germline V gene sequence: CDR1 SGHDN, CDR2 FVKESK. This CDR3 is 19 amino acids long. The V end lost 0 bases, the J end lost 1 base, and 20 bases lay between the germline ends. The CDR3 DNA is TGTGCCAGCAGCCAAGACAGTGTGTGGGGACTCCAAGGCACAGATACGCAGTATTTT. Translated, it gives CASSQDSVWGLQGTDTQYF.

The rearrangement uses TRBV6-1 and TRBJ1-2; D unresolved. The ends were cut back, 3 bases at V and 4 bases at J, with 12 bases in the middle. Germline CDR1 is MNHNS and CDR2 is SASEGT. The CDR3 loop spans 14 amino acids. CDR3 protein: CASSDSVRFYGYTF. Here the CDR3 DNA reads TGTGCCAGCAGTGACTCGGTGAGGTTCTATGGCTACACCTTC.

The CDR3 sequence: CASSQFSGLAGMTDTQYF. DNA of the CDR3: TGCGCCAGCAGCCAATTTTCGGGACTAGCGGGAATGACAGATACGCAGTATTTT. The genes are TRBV4-3 and TRBJ2-3; 13 positions match TRBD2. The V gene's germline CDR1 is LGHNA and CDR2 YSLEER. The CDR3 has 18 residues. Trimming removed 2 bases from V and 3 bases from J; junction bases left unmatched: 8.

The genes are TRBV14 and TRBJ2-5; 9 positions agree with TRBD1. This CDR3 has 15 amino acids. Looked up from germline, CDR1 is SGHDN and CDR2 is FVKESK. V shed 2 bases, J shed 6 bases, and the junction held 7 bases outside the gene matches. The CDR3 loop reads CASSQSRGTGQTQYF. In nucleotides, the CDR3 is TGTGCCAGCAGCCAATCACGGGGGACAGGGCAGACCCAGTACTTC.

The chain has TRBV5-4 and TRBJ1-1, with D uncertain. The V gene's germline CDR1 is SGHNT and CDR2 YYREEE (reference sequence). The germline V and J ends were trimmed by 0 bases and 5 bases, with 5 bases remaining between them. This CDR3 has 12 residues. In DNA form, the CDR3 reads TGTGCCAGCAGCTTGGACTTGACTGAAGCTTTCTTT. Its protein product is CASSLDLTEAFF.

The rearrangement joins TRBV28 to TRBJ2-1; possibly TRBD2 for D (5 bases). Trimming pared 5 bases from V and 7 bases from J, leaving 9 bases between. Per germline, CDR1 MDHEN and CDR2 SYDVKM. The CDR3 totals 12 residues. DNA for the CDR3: TGTGCCAGCAGTGAACGAGGGAATGAGCAGTTCTTC. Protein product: CASSERGNEQFF.

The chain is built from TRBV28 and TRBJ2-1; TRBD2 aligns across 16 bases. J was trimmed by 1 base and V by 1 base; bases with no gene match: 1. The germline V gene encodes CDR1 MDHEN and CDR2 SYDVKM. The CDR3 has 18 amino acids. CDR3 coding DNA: TGTGCCAGCAGTTTATCGGGACTAGCGGGAGGGTCCTACAATGAGCAGTTCTTC. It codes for CASSLSGLAGGSYNEQFF.

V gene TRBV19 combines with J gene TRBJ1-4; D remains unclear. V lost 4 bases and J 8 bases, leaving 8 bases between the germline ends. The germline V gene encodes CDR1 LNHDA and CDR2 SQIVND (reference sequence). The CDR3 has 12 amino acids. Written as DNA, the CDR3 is TGTGCCAGTAGTAAAAGAGGGGAAAAACTGTTTTTT. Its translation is CASSKRGEKLFF.